This TCR beta chain was documented in a study of T cells in localized non-small cell lung cancer. Overall study findings and caveats: Elevated circulating T cell density in blood was associated with longer overall survival. There was higher T cell clonality in uninvolved adjacent lung than in tumor, and it was highest there. The appearance of a median about 62 of the top 100 tumor clones was seen in adjacent lung.

This table comes from immunoSEQ multiplex PCR, and its TCRdb copy is limited to in-frame clones, with some not included. The repertoire holds about 2,800 clones, about 33% seen once, with around 12% in the top ten. The ends lost 5 bases at V and 3 bases at J; junction bases unmatched: 7. Germline lookup yields CDR1 SGHNT and CDR2 YENEEA. This CDR3 region has 15 residues. This clone came up a few times. The antigen remains unidentified. Each adjacent lung sample was taken at least 2 cm from the tumor margin and was free of atypia. The V and J genes are TRBV11-3 and TRBJ2-7, with 10 bases fitting TRBD2. This sample comprised normal lung tissue next to the tumor, obtained before any cancer treatment. This TCR was recovered from a man between 40 and 70 years old with stage I lung adenocarcinoma. In DNA, the CDR3 is TGTGCCAGCAGCCGCGCTAGCGGGAGAAGCTACGAGCAGTACTTC. Amino acid sequence: CASSRASGRSYEQYF.